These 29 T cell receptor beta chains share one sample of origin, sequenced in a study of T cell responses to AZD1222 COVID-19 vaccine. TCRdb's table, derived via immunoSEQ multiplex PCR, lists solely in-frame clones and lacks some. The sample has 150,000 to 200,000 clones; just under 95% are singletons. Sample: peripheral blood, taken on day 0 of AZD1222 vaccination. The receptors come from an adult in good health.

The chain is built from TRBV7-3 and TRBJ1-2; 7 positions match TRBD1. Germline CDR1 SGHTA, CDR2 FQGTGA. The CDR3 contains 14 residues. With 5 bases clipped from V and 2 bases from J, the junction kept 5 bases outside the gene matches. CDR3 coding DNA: TGTGCCAGCAGCCCAGGGACAGCCAACTATGGCTACACCTTC. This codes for CASSPGTANYGYTF.

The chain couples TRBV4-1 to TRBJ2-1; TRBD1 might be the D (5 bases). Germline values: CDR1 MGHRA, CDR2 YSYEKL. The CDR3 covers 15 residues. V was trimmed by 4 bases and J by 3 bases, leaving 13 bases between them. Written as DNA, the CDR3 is TGCGCCAGCAGCCGGTCACAGGAGCTCTACAATGAGCAGTTCTTC. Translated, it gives CASSRSQELYNEQFF.

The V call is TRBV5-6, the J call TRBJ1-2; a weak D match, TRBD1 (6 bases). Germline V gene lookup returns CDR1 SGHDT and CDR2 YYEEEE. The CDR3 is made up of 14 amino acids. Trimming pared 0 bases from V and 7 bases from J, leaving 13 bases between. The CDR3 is CASSLGPGAGGYTF. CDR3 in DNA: TGTGCCAGCAGCTTGGGTCCGGGGGCGGGTGGCTACACCTTC.

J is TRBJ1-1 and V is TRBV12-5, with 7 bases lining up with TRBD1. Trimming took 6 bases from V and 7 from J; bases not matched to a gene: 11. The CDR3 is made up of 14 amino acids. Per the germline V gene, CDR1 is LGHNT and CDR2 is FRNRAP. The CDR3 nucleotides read TGTGCTAGTGGACCCGGGGAGGGGGCCAATGAAGCTTTCTTT. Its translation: CASGPGEGANEAFF.

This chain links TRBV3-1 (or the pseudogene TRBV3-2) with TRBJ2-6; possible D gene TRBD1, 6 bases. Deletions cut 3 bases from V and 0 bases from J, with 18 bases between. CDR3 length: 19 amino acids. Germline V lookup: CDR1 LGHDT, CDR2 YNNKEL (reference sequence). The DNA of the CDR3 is TGTGCCAGCAGCCAGCGGCTGACAGGCCTCAGCTCTGGGGCCAACGTCCTGACTTTC. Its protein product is CASSQRLTGLSSGANVLTF.

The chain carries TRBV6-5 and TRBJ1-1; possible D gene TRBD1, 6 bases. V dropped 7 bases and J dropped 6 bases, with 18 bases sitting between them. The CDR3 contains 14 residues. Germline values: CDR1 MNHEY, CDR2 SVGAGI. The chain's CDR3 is CASTSTGPRAEAFF. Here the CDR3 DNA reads TGTGCCAGCACCTCGACAGGACCAAGGGCTGAAGCTTTCTTT.

The CDR3 reads CASTPSPSGGGHNEQFF. The CDR3 DNA sequence: TGCGCCAGCACCCCCTCCCCTAGCGGGGGGGGCCACAATGAGCAGTTCTTC. The chain has TRBV5-1 and TRBJ2-1; the match to TRBD2 covers 12 bases. V lost 6 bases and J lost 5; bases outside the gene matches: 12. The CDR3 covers 17 residues. Looked up from germline, CDR1 is SGHRS and CDR2 is YFSETQ.

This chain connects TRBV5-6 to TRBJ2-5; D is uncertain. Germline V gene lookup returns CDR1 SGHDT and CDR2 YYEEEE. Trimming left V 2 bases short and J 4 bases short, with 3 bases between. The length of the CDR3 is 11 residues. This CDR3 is CASSFAETQYF. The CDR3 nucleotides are TGTGCCAGCAGCTTTGCAGAGACCCAGTACTTC.

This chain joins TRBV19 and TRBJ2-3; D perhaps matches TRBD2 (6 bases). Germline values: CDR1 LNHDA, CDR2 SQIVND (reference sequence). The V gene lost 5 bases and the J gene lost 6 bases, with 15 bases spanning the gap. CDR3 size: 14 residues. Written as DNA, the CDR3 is TGTGCCAGTAGTCGCAGCCCGGGGGTGGATACGCAGTATTTT. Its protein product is CASSRSPGVDTQYF.

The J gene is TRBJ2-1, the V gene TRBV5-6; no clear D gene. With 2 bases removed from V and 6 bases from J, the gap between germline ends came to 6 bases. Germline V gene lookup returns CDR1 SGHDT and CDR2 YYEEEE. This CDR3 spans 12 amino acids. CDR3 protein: CASSLVANEQFF. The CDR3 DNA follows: TGTGCCAGCAGCTTAGTGGCCAATGAGCAGTTCTTC.

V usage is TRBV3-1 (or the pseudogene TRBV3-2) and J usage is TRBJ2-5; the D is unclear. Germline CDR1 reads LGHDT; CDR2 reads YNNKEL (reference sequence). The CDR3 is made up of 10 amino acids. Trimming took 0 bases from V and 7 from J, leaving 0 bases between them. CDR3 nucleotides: TGTGCCAGCAGCCAAGAGACCCAGTACTTC. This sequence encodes CASSQETQYF.

The CDR3 protein is CATRGGGYNEQFF. The CDR3 DNA reads TGTGCCACCAGAGGGGGGGGATACAATGAGCAGTTCTTC. The chain uses TRBV15 and TRBJ2-1, with D perhaps matching TRBD2 (7 bases). CDR3 size: 13 residues. In germline, CDR1 is LNHNV, CDR2 YYDKDF (reference sequence). Trimming took off 6 bases at V and 4 bases at J, with 10 bases between the two ends.

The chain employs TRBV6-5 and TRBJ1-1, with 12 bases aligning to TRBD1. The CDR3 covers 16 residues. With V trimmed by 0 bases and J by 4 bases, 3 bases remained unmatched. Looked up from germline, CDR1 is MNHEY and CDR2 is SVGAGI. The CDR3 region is CASSYSGTGGFTEAFF. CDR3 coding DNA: TGTGCCAGCAGTTACTCGGGGACAGGGGGCTTCACTGAAGCTTTCTTT.

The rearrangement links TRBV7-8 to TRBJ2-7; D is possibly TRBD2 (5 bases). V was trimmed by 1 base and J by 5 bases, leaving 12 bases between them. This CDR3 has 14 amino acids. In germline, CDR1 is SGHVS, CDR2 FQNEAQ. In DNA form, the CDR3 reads TGTGCCAGCAGCTTAGGGGGAGCCCCCCACGAGCAGTACTTC. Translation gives CASSLGGAPHEQYF.

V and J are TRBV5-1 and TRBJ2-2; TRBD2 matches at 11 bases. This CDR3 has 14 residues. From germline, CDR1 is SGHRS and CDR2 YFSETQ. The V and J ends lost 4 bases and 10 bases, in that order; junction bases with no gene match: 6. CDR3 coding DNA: TGCGCCAGCAGCGAAACTAGCGGGGGTGTGGAGCTGTTTTTT. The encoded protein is CASSETSGGVELFF.

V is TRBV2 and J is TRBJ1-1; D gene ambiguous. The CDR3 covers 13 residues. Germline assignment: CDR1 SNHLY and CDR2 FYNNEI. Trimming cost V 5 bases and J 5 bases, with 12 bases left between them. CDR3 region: CASSQSPSTEAFF. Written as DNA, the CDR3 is TGTGCCAGCAGTCAGTCCCCGTCTACTGAAGCTTTCTTT.

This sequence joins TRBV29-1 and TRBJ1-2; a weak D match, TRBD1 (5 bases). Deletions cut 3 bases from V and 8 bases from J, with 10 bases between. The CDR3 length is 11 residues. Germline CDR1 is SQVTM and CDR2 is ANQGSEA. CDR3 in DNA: TGCAGCGTTGAGGGGCAGTTCGGCTACACCTTC. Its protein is CSVEGQFGYTF.

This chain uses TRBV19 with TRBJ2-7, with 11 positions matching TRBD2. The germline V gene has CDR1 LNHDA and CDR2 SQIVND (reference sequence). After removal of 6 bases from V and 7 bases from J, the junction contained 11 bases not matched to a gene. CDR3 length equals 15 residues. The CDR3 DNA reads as TGTGCCAGTAGCCCCGGGAGACTAGCGGGAAATGAGCAGTACTTC. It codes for CASSPGRLAGNEQYF.

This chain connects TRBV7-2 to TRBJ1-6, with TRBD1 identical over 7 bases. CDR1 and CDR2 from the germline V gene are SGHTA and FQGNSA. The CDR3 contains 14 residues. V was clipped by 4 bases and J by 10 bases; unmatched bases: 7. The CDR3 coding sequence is TGTGCCAGCAGCTCATCAGGGGGAGGATCACCCCTCCACTTT. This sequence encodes CASSSSGGGSPLHF.

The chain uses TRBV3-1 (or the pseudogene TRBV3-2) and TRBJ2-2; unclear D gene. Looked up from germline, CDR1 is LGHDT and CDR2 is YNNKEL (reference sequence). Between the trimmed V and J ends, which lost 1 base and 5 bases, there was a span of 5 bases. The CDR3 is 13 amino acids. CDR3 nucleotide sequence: TGTGCCAGCAGCCAAGGACCAACCGGGGAGCTGTTTTTT. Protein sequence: CASSQGPTGELFF.

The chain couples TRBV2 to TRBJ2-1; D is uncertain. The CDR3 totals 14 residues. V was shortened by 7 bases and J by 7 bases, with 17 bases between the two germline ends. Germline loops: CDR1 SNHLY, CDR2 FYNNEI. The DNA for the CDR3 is TGTGCCAGCAAACGTCCGTTTAGAGCGAATGAGCAGTTCTTC. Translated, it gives CASKRPFRANEQFF. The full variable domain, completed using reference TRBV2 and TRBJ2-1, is EPEVTQTPSHQVTQMGQEVILRCVPISNHLYFYWYRQILGQKVEFLVSFYNNEISEKSEIFDDQFSVERPDGSNFTLKIRSTKLEDSAMYFCASKRPFRANEQFFGPGTRLTVL.

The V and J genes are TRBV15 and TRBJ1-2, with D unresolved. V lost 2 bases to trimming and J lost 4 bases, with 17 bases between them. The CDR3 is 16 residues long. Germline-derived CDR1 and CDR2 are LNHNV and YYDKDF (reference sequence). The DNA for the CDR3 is TGTGCCACCAGCAGACCTTACAGTTTTATTACCTATGGCTACACCTTC. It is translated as CATSRPYSFITYGYTF.

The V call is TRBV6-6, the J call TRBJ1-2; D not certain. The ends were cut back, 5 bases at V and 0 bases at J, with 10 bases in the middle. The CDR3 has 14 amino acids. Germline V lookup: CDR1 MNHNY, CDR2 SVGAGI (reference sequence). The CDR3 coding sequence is TGTGCCAGCAGTGGTTGGCCACCTAACTATGGCTACACCTTC. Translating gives CASSGWPPNYGYTF.

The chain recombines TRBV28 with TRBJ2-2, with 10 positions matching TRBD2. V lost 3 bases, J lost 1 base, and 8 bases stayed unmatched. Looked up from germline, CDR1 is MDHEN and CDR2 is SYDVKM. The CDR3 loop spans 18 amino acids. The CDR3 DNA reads TGTGCCAGCAGTTTTGTACTAGCGGGATTGAGGAACACCGGGGAGCTGTTTTTT. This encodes CASSFVLAGLRNTGELFF. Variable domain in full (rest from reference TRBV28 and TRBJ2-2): DVKVTQSSRYLVKRTGEKVFLECVQDMDHENMFWYRQDPGLGLRLIYFSYDVKMKEKGDIPEGYSVSREKKERFSLILESASTNQTSMYLCASSFVLAGLRNTGELFFGEGSRLTVL.

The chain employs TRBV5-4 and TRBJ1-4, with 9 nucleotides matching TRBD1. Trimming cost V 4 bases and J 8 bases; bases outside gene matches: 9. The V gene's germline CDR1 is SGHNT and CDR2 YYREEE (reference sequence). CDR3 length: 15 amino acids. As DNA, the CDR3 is TGTGCCAGCAGCCCAGTACAGGGGGCGGGAGAAAAACTGTTTTTT. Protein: CASSPVQGAGEKLFF.

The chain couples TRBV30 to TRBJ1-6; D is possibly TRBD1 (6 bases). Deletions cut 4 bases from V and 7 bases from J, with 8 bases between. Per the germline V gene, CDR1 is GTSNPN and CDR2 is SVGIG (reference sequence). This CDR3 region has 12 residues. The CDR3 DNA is TGTGCCTGGAATGGACAGAATTCACCCCTCCACTTT. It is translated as CAWNGQNSPLHF.

The DNA for the CDR3 is TGCGCCAGCAGCCAAGAACGGTTTAGCGGAAAGGGCGAGCAGTACTTC. Protein: CASSQERFSGKGEQYF. The genes are TRBV4-1 and TRBJ2-7, with D perhaps matching TRBD2 (6 bases). The V and J ends lost 0 bases and 6 bases respectively, with 18 bases between them. The CDR3 spans 16 residues. The germline V gene has CDR1 MGHRA and CDR2 YSYEKL.

The CDR3 reads CASSQERDSSGNTIYF. CDR3 in DNA: TGCGCCAGCAGCCAAGAGAGGGACAGCTCTGGAAACACCATATATTTT. The chain has TRBV4-3 and TRBJ1-3, with 7 bases matching TRBD1. From germline, CDR1 is LGHNA and CDR2 YSLEER. The CDR3 has 16 amino acids. V lost 0 bases to trimming and J lost 0 bases; unmatched junction nucleotides: 2.

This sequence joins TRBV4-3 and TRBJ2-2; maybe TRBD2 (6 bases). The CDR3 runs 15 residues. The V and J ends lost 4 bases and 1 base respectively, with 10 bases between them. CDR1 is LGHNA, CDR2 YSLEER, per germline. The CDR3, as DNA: TGCGCCAGCAGCCGGAATAGCGGGAACACCGGGGAGCTGTTTTTT. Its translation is CASSRNSGNTGELFF.